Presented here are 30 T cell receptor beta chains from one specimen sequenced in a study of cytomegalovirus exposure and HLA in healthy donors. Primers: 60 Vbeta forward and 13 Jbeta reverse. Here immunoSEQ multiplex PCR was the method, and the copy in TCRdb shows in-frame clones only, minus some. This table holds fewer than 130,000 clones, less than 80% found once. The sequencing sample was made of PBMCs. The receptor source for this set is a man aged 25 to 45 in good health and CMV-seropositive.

In DNA form, the CDR3 reads TGTGCCAGCAGTGAAGCACGGGTCATCGATACGCAGTATTTT. Amino acid sequence: CASSEARVIDTQYF. V and J are TRBV6-1 and TRBJ2-3; D gene ambiguous. The germline gives CDR1 MNHNS, CDR2 SASEGT. With 0 bases removed from V and 6 bases from J, the gap between germline ends came to 10 bases. This CDR3 region has 14 residues.

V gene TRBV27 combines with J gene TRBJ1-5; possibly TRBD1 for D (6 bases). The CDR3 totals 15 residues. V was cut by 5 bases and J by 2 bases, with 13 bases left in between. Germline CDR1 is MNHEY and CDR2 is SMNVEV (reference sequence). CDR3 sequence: CASSAMGAGNQPQHF. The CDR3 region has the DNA TGTGCCAGCAGTGCAATGGGGGCGGGCAATCAGCCCCAGCATTTT.

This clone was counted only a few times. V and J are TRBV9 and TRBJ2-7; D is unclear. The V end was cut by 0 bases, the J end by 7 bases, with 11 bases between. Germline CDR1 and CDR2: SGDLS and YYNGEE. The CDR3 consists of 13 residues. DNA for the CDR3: TGTGCCAGCAGCGTAGATTGGGCTGGGGAGCAGTACTTC. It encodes CASSVDWAGEQYF.

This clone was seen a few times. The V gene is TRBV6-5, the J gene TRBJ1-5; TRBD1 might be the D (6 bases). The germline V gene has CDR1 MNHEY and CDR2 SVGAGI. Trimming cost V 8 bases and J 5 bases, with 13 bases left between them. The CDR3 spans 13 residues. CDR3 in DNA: TGTGCCAGCCGCCAGGGGCTCTATCAGCCCCAGCATTTT. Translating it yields CASRQGLYQPQHF.

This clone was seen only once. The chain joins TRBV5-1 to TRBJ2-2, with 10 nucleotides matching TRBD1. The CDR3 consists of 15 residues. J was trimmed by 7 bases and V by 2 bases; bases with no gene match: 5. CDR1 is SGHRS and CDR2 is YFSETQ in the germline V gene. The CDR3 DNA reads TGCGCCAGCAGCTTCAGACAGGGGGCTGGCGGGGAGCTGTTTTTT. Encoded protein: CASSFRQGAGGELFF.

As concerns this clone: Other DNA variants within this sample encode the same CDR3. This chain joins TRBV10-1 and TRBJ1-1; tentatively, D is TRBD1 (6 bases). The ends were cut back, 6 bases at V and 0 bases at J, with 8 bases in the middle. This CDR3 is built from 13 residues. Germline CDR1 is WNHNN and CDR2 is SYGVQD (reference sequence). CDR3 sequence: CASRTGMNTEAFF. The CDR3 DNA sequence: TGCGCCAGCAGGACAGGAATGAACACTGAAGCTTTCTTT.

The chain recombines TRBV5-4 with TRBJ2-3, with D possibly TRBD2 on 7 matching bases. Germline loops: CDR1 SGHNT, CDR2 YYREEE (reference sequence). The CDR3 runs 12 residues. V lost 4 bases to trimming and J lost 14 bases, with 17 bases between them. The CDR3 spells CASSPDEGGRYF. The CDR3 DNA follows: TGTGCCAGCAGCCCGGATGAGGGGGGGCGGTATTTT.

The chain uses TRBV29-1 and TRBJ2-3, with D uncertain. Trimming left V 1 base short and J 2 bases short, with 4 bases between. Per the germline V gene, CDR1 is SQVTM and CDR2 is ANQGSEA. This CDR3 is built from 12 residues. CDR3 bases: TGCAGCGTTGAAGCGTCCACAGATACGCAGTATTTT. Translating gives CSVEASTDTQYF.

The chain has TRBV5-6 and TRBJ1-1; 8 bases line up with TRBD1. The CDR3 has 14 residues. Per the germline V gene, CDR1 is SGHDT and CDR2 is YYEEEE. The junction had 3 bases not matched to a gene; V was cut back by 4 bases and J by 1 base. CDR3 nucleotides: TGTGCCAGCAGCACAGGGGGATCGAACACTGAAGCTTTCTTT. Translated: CASSTGGSNTEAFF.

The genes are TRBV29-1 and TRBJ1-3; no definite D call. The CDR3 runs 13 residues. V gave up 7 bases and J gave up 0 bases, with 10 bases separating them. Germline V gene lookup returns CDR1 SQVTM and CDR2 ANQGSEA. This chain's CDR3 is CSAVGVSGNTIYF. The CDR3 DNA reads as TGCAGCGCCGTCGGTGTCTCTGGAAACACCATATATTTT.

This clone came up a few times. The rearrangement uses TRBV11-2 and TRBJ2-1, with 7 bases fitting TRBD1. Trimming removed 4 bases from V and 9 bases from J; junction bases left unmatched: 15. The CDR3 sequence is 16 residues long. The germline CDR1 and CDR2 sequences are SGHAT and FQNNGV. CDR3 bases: TGTGCCAGCAGCTCACGGACGACAGGGTGGGGGTCTGAGCAGTTCTTC. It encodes CASSSRTTGWGSEQFF.

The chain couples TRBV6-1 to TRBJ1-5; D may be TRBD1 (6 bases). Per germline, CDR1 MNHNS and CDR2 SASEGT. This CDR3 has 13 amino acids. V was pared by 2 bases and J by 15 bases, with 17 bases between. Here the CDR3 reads CASSENADRRRHF. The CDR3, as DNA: TGTGCCAGCAGTGAAAATGCTGACAGGCGGCGGCATTTT.

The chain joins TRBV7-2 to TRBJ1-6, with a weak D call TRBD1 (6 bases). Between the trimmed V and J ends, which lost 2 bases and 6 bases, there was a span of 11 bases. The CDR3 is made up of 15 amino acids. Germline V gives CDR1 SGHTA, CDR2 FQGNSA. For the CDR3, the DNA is TGTGCCAGCAGCTTACTGGGGGCGGGTAATTCACCCCTCCACTTT. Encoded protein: CASSLLGAGNSPLHF. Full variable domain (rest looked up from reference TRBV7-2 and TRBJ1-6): GAGVSQSPSNKVTEKGKDVELRCDPISGHTALYWYRQSLGQGLEFLIYFQGNSAPDKSGLPSDRFSAERTGGSVSTLTIQRTQQEDSAVYLCASSLLGAGNSPLHFGNGTRLTVT.

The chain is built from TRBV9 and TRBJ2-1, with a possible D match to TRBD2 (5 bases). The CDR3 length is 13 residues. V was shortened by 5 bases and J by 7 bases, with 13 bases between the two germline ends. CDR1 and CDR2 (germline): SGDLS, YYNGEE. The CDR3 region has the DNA TGTGCCAGCAGGCATGAGGGCTTGAATGAGCAGTTCTTC. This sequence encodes CASRHEGLNEQFF.

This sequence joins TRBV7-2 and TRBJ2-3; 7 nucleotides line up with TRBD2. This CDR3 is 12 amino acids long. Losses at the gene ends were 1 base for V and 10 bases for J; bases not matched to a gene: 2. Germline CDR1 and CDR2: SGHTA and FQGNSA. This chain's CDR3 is CASSLGTSAQYF. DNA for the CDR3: TGTGCCAGCAGCTTAGGGACTAGTGCGCAGTATTTT. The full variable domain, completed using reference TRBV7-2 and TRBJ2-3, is GAGVSQSPSNKVTEKGKDVELRCDPISGHTALYWYRQSLGQGLEFLIYFQGNSAPDKSGLPSDRFSAERTGGSVSTLTIQRTQQEDSAVYLCASSLGTSAQYFGPGTRLTVL.

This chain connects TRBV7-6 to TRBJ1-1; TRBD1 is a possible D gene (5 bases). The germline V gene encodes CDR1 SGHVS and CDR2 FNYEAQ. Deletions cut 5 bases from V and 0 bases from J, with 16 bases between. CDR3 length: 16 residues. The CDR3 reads CASSLGTGEMNTEAFF. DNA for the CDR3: TGTGCCAGCAGCCTAGGGACGGGGGAGATGAACACTGAAGCTTTCTTT.

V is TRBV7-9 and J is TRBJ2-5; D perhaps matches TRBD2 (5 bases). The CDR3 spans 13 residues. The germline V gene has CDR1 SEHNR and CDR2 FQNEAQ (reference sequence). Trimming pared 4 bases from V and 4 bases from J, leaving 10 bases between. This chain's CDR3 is CASSSSLGETQYF. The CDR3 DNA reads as TGTGCCAGCAGCTCATCACTAGGAGAGACCCAGTACTTC.

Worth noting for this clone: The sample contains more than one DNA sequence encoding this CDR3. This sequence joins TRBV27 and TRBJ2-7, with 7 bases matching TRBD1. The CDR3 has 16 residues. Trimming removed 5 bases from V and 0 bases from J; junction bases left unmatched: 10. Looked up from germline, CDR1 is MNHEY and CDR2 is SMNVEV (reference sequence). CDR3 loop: CASSPGPGQSSYEQYF. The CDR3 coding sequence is TGTGCCAGCAGTCCGGGACCGGGACAGAGCTCCTACGAGCAGTACTTC.

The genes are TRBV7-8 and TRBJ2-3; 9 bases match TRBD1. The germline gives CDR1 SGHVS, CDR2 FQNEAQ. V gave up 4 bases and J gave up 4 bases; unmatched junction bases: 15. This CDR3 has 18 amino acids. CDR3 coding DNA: TGTGCCAGCAGCTACAACCCCGGGACAGGGTCGATCGCAGATACGCAGTATTTT. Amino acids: CASSYNPGTGSIADTQYF.

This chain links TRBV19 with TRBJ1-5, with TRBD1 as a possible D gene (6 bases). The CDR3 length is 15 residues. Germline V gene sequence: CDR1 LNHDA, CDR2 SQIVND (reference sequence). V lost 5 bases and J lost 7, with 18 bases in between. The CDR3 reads CASSLKGERWQPQHF. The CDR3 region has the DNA TGTGCCAGTAGTCTCAAGGGGGAGCGCTGGCAGCCCCAGCATTTT.

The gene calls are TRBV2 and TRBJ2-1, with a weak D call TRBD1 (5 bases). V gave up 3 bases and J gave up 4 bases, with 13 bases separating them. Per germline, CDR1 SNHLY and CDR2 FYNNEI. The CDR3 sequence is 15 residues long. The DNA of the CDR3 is TGTGCCAGCAGTGATTTTGGGGCCGAGTACAATGAGCAGTTCTTC. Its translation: CASSDFGAEYNEQFF. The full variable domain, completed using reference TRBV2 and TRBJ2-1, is EPEVTQTPSHQVTQMGQEVILRCVPISNHLYFYWYRQILGQKVEFLVSFYNNEISEKSEIFDDQFSVERPDGSNFTLKIRSTKLEDSAMYFCASSDFGAEYNEQFFGPGTRLTVL.

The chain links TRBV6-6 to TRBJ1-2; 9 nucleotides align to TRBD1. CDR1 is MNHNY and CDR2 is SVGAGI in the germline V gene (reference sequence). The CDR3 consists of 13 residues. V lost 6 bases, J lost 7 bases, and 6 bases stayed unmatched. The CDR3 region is CASREQGASGYTF. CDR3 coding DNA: TGTGCCAGCAGGGAACAGGGGGCGAGTGGCTACACCTTC.

The chain's CDR3 is CASSRNRDRSSYEQYF. Written as DNA, the CDR3 is TGCGCCAGCAGCCGAAACCGGGACAGGAGCTCCTACGAGCAGTACTTC. This chain connects TRBV4-1 to TRBJ2-7; 8 bases match TRBD1. V lost 4 bases, J lost 0 bases, and 8 bases stayed unmatched. There are 16 residues in the CDR3. Germline-derived CDR1 and CDR2 are MGHRA and YSYEKL.

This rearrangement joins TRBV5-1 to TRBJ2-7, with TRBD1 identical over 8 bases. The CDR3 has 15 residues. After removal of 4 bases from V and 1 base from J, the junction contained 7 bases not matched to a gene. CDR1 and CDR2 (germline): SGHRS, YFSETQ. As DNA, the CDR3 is TGCGCCAGCAGCACAACCGGGACAGGATCCTACGAGCAGTACTTC. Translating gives CASSTTGTGSYEQYF.

The CDR3 region has the DNA TGTGCCAGCAGCCGAGGATATAGCAATCAGCCCCAGCATTTT. Protein: CASSRGYSNQPQHF. The rearrangement joins TRBV6-4 to TRBJ1-5; D ambiguous. This CDR3 comprises 14 residues. CDR1 is MRHNA and CDR2 is SNTAGT in the germline V gene. Deletions cut 6 bases from V and 0 bases from J, with 9 bases between.

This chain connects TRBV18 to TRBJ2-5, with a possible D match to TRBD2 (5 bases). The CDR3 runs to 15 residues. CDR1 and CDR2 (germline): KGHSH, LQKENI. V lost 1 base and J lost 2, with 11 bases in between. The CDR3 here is CASSPRAAGQETQYF. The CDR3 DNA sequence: TGTGCCAGCTCACCACGGGCCGCGGGTCAAGAGACCCAGTACTTC.

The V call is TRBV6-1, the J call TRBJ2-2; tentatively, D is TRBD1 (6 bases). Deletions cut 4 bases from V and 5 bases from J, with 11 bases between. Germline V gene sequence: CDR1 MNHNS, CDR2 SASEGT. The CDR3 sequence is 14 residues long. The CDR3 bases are TGTGCCAGCAGTGTATACAGGGTGACCGGGGAGCTGTTTTTT. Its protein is CASSVYRVTGELFF.

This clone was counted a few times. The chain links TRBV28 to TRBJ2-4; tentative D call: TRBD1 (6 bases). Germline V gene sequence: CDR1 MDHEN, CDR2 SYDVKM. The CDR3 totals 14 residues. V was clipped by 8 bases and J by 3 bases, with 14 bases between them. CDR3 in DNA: TGTGCCAGCGGAGCACAGGGTGACAAAAACATTCAGTACTTC. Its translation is CASGAQGDKNIQYF.

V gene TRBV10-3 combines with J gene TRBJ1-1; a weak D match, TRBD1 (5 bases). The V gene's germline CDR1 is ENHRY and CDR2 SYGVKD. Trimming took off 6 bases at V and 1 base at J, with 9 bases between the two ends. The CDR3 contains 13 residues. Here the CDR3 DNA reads TGTGCCATCAGGGTACAGGCGAACACTGAAGCTTTCTTT. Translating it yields CAIRVQANTEAFF.

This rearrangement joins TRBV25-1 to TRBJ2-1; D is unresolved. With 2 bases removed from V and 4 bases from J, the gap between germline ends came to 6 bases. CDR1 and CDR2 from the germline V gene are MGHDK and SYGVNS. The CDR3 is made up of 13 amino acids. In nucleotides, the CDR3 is TGTGCCAGCAGTGAACCGTTATACAATGAGCAGTTCTTC. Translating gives CASSEPLYNEQFF.